The present entry profiles one TCR beta chain with its context. Its antigen is unknown. TCRdb itself ran the RT-PCR reads through MiXCR, one entry per CDR3 protein. The table has 35,000 or so distinct CDR3 sequences, about 63% seen once. Germline values: CDR1 KGHSH, CDR2 LQKENI. The CDR3 sequence is 12 residues long. V lost 2 bases to trimming and J lost 3 bases, with 3 bases between them. This sample was included in a study of yellow fever vaccine responses in identical twins. Study-level results: Twins' T cell vaccine responses reportedly looked partly convergent, partly personalized.

The V call is TRBV18, the J call TRBJ2-3; D not resolved. The sample was T cells from blood (PBMCs), unsorted or a sorted subset (not recorded which), taken before or after yellow fever vaccination (not recorded which). The TCR comes from a woman between 18 and 30 years old who received the yellow fever vaccine. The CDR3 DNA is TGTGCCAGCTCACCAACGACAGATACGCAGTATTTT. Protein product: CASSPTTDTQYF. Using reference TRBV18 and TRBJ2-3 for the parts outside the CDR3, the full variable domain is NAGVMQNPRHLVRRRGQEARLRCSPMKGHSHVYWYRQLPEEGLKFMVYLQKENIIDESGMPKERFSAEFPKEGPSILRIQQVVRGDSAAYFCASSPTTDTQYFGPGTRLTVL.